A selection of T cell receptor beta chains follows, all from one sample in a study of blood T cell repertoires in COVID-19. Data came from immunoSEQ multiplex PCR; TCRdb stores just in-frame clones and leaves some out. The sample includes more than 95,000 clones, 88% of them seen just once. Sequencing used peripheral blood. These receptors were taken from a human donor in a cohort sampled during active COVID-19. Both conserved end residues are part of each CDR3. D genes are given only for firm matches. Only part of the rows carry a size: once, few, many, or a class if the clone is expanded.

>TRBJ2-1|-|TRBV28|TRBD2
CASSTSGSHSHFYNEQFF
TGTGCCAGCAGCACTAGCGGGTCCCACTCGCACTTCTACAATGAGCAGTTCTTC
>TRBJ1-2|-|TRBV4-1|TRBD1
CASSQESGTGGIRNYGYTF
TGCGCCAGCAGCCAAGAAAGTGGGACAGGGGGAATTCGTAACTATGGCTACACCTTC
>TRBJ2-1|-|TRBV6-4|TRBD2
CASSHGLAGGDNEQFF
TGTGCCAGCAGCCACGGACTAGCGGGAGGCGACAATGAGCAGTTCTTC
>TRBJ2-5|-|TRBV7-9|TRBD2
CASSLQAGKGETQYF
TGTGCCAGCAGCTTACAAGCGGGGAAGGGAGAGACCCAGTACTTC
>TRBJ2-1|-|TRBV9|TRBD2
CASSVVGTSGGVNEQFF
TGTGCCAGCAGCGTAGTAGGGACTAGCGGGGGGGTAAATGAGCAGTTCTTC
>TRBJ2-2|-|TRBV7-9|-
CASRQGGDTGELFF
TGTGCCAGCAGACAGGGTGGAGACACCGGGGAGCTGTTTTTT
>TRBJ2-1|-|TRBV3-1/TRBV3-2|TRBD2
CASSQDLSSGVNEQFF
TGTGCCAGCAGCCAAGATTTGTCTAGCGGGGTCAATGAGCAGTTCTTC
>TRBJ2-7|-|TRBV19|TRBD1
CASTLRDREAEQYF
TGTGCCAGTACCCTTCGGGACAGGGAAGCCGAGCAGTACTTC
>TRBJ1-1|-|TRBV6-5|TRBD1
CASSPGGNTEAFF
TGTGCCAGCAGTCCAGGGGGGAACACTGAAGCTTTCTTT
>TRBJ2-5|once|TRBV6-1|TRBD2
CASSVAGGTVQETQYF
TGTGCCAGCAGTGTTGCGGGAGGCACCGTCCAAGAGACCCAGTACTTC
>TRBJ2-1|-|TRBV5-4|TRBD2
CASSTVAGAHNEQFF
TGTGCCAGCAGCACCGTAGCGGGGGCCCACAATGAGCAGTTCTTC
>TRBJ2-2|-|TRBV20-1|TRBD2
CSASHASGSYSTNTGELFF
TGCAGTGCTAGTCACGCTAGCGGGAGTTACTCCACGAACACCGGGGAGCTGTTTTTT
>TRBJ2-5|-|TRBV7-2|TRBD2
CASSSSGEETQYF
TGTGCCAGCAGCTCGAGCGGGGAAGAGACCCAGTACTTC
>TRBJ1-2|-|TRBV10-3|TRBD1
CATPGQGGGYTF
TGTGCCACCCCGGGACAGGGAGGTGGCTACACCTTC
>TRBJ1-1|-|TRBV30|TRBD1
CAWSLGTAEGTEAFF
TGTGCCTGGTCCCTGGGGACAGCCGAGGGCACTGAAGCTTTCTTT
>TRBJ2-3|-|TRBV3-1/TRBV3-2|-
CASSQEYYNTQYF
TGTGCCAGCAGCCAAGAGTACTACAATACGCAGTATTTT
>TRBJ1-1|-|TRBV19|TRBD1
CASSPGTEGEAFF
TGTGCCAGTAGTCCGGGGACAGAAGGTGAAGCTTTCTTT
>TRBJ2-1|-|TRBV5-1|-
CASTPGGVDDEQFF
TGCGCCAGCACCCCCGGAGGGGTGGACGATGAGCAGTTCTTC
>TRBJ2-3|-|TRBV6-5|TRBD2
CASSPSGGRADTQYF
TGTGCCAGCAGTCCCTCGGGCGGGAGGGCAGATACGCAGTATTTT
>TRBJ1-6|-|TRBV9|TRBD1
CASSEGQGYSPLHF
TGTGCCAGCAGCGAGGGACAGGGTTATTCACCCCTCCACTTT
>TRBJ2-7|once|TRBV28|-
CASSLGHPYEQYF
TGTGCCAGCAGTTTGGGACACCCGTACGAGCAGTACTTC
>TRBJ2-2|-|TRBV11-2|-
CASSLIGGGGKSGELFF
TGTGCCAGCAGCTTAATAGGTGGTGGGGGGAAGTCCGGGGAGCTGTTTTTT
>TRBJ2-2|-|TRBV24-1|-
CATSDFREYGTGELFF
TGTGCCACCAGTGATTTTCGGGAGTATGGCACCGGGGAGCTGTTTTTT
>TRBJ2-7|-|TRBV3-1/TRBV3-2|TRBD1
CASSPSGTGTLEQYF
TGTGCCAGCAGCCCATCCGGGACAGGGACCCTCGAGCAGTACTTC
>TRBJ2-1|-|TRBV5-1|-
CASSLGAGSSYNEQFF
TGCGCCAGCAGCTTGGGGGCGGGATCGTCCTACAATGAGCAGTTCTTC
>TRBJ2-5|-|TRBV6-5|-
CASSPTSQETQYF
TGTGCCAGCAGCCCGACTAGTCAAGAGACCCAGTACTTC
>TRBJ2-1|-|TRBV28|TRBD2
CASTLTSIALNEQFF
TGTGCCAGCACATTGACTAGCATCGCCCTCAATGAGCAGTTCTTC
>TRBJ2-3|-|TRBV15|TRBD1
CATSASGQGTDTQYF
TGTGCCACCAGCGCCTCGGGACAGGGGACAGATACGCAGTATTTT
>TRBJ2-5|-|TRBV5-1|-
CASSLVSRGETQYF
TGCGCCAGCAGCTTGGTCTCCAGGGGAGAGACCCAGTACTTC
>TRBJ1-5|-|TRBV7-9|-
CASSRGGQPQHF
TGTGCCAGCAGCCGGGGGGGGCAGCCCCAGCATTTT
>TRBJ2-2|many|TRBV7-7|TRBD2
CASSLSGTSNTGELFF
TGTGCTAGCAGCTTGTCCGGGACTAGCAACACCGGGGAGCTGTTTTTT
>TRBJ2-7|-|TRBV19|-
CASSIGASYEQYF
TGTGCCAGTAGTATAGGGGCCTCGTACGAGCAGTACTTC
>TRBJ2-1|-|TRBV18|TRBD2
CASFPPTSGGPVPNDNEQFF
TGTGCCAGCTTTCCGCCAACTAGCGGGGGGCCCGTCCCCAATGACAATGAGCAGTTCTTC
>TRBJ2-7|few|TRBV7-6|-
CASSLEGGPSREQYF
TGTGCCAGCAGCTTAGAAGGGGGACCAAGCCGTGAGCAGTACTTC
>TRBJ2-7|-|TRBV15|TRBD1
CATSRAGTGRRYEQYF
TGTGCCACCAGCAGAGCCGGGACAGGGCGAAGGTACGAGCAGTACTTC
>TRBJ1-4|-|TRBV18|TRBD1
CASSPRQGAGEKLFF
TGTGCCAGCTCACCCCGACAGGGGGCGGGCGAAAAACTGTTTTTT
>TRBJ2-1|-|TRBV6-5|-
CASRGALRNEQFF
TGTGCCAGCAGAGGGGCCCTTCGGAATGAGCAGTTCTTC
>TRBJ2-5|-|TRBV7-6|-
CASSLGSLEETQYF
TGTGCCAGCAGCTTAGGCAGTCTAGAAGAGACCCAGTACTTC
>TRBJ1-1|few|TRBV5-1|TRBD1
CASSWAEGAGTEAFF
TGCGCCAGCAGCTGGGCCGAGGGGGCCGGCACTGAAGCTTTCTTT
>TRBJ2-5|-|TRBV3-1/TRBV3-2|TRBD1
CASSQDSQGRTQYF
TGTGCCAGCAGCCAAGATTCACAGGGGAGGACCCAGTACTTC
>TRBJ1-1|once|TRBV28|-
CASSLPGFAEAFF
TGTGCCAGCAGTCTTCCAGGGTTCGCTGAAGCTTTCTTT
>TRBJ1-3|-|TRBV7-9|-
CASRGAVVSTIYF
TGTGCCAGCCGCGGGGCCGTCGTGAGCACCATATATTTT
>TRBJ1-5|-|TRBV28|TRBD1
CASSLDREGQPQHF
TGTGCCAGCAGTTTGGACAGGGAGGGCCAGCCCCAGCATTTT
>TRBJ1-2|-|TRBV28|-
CASSFPANYGYTF
TGTGCCAGCAGTTTTCCAGCTAACTATGGCTACACCTTC
>TRBJ2-3|-|TRBV6-4|-
CASSERLGTDTQYF
TGTGCCAGCAGTGAGCGTCTAGGCACAGATACGCAGTATTTT
>TRBJ1-4|-|TRBV6-5|TRBD1
CASAGTGTTNEKLFF
TGTGCCAGCGCGGGGACAGGGACAACTAATGAAAAACTGTTTTTT
>TRBJ2-3|-|TRBV14|-
CASSQEYAADTQYF
TGTGCCAGCAGCCAAGAGTATGCGGCAGATACGCAGTATTTT
>TRBJ2-7|-|TRBV21-1|-
CASSDSGKSSYEQYF
TGTGCCAGCAGCGATTCAGGGAAGAGCTCCTACGAGCAGTACTTC